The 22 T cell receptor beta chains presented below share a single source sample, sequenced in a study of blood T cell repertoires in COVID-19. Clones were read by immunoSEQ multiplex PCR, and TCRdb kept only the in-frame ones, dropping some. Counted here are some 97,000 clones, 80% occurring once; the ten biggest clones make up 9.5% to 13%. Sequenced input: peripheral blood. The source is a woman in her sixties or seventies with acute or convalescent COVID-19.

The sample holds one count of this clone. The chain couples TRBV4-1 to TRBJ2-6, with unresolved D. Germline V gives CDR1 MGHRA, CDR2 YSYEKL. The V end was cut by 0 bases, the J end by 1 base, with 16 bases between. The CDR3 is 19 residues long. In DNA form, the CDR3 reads TGCGCCAGCAGCCAAGAAAGTTCGGGTAGATCGTCTGGGGCCAACGTCCTGACTTTC. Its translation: CASSQESSGRSSGANVLTF.

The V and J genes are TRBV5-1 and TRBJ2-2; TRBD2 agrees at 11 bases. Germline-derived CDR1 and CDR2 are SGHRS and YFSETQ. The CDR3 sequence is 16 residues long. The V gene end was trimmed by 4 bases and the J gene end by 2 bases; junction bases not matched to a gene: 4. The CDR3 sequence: CASSPGLAGNTGELFF. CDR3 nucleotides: TGCGCCAGCAGCCCCGGACTAGCGGGCAACACCGGGGAGCTGTTTTTT.

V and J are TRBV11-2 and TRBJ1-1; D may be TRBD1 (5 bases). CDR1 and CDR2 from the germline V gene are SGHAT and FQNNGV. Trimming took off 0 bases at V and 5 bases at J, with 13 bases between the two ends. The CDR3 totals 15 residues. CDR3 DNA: TGTGCCAGCAGCTTAGAGGGCAGGGTGGGGACTGAAGCTTTCTTT. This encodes CASSLEGRVGTEAFF.

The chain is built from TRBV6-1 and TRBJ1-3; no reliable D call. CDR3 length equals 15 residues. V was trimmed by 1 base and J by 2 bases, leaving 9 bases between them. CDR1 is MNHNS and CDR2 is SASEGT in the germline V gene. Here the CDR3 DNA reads TGTGCCAGCAGTGAAGTTCCGGTTGCTGGAAACACCATATATTTT. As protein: CASSEVPVAGNTIYF.

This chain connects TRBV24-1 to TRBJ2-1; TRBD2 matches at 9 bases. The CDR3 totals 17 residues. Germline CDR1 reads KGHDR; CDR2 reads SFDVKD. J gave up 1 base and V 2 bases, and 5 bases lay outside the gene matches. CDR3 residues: CATSDSTSGLSYNEQFF. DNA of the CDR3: TGTGCCACCAGTGATTCGACTAGCGGCCTATCCTACAATGAGCAGTTCTTC.

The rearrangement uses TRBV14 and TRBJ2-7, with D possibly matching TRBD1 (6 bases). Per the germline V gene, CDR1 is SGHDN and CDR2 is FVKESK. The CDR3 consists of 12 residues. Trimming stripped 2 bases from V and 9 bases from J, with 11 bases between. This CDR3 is CASSQHLTGQYF. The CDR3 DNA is TGTGCCAGCAGCCAACACCTGACAGGGCAGTACTTC. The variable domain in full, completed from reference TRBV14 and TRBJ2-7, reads EAGVTQFPSHSVIEKGQTVTLRCDPISGHDNLYWYRRVMGKEIKFLLHFVKESKQDESGMPNNRFLAERTGGTYSTLKVQPAELEDSGVYFCASSQHLTGQYFGPGTRLTVT.

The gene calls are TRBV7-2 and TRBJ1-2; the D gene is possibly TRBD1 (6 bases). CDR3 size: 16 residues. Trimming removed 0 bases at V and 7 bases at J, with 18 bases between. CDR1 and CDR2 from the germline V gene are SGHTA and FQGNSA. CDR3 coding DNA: TGTGCCAGCAGCTTAGCAGGGGCAGGGGTTTTGGGTGGCTACACCTTC. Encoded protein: CASSLAGAGVLGGYTF.

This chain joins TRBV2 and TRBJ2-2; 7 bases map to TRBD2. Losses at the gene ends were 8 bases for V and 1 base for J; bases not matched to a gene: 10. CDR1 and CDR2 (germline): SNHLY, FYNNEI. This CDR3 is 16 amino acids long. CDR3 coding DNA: TGTGCCAGCGGAAGGGTCGGGGGGATGAACACCGGGGAGCTGTTTTTT. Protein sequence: CASGRVGGMNTGELFF.

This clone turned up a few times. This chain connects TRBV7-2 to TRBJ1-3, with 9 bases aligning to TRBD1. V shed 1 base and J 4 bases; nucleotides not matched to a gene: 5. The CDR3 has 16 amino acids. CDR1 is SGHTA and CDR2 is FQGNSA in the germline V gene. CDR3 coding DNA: TGTGCCAGCAGCTTAGACAGGGGGCCAGGAGGAAACACCATATATTTT. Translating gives CASSLDRGPGGNTIYF.

CDR3 bases: TGCGGTGCAGGGTATGACACTGAAGCTTTCTTT. It yields the protein CGAGYDTEAFF. The J gene is TRBJ1-1, the V gene TRBV29-1; a possible D gene is TRBD1 (5 bases). Per germline, CDR1 SQVTM and CDR2 ANQGSEA. The CDR3 covers 11 residues.

The CDR3 bases are TGTGCCAGCAGCCCGGGACAGGGCGTGCTCGAGGAGCTGTTTTTT. Translation: CASSPGQGVLEELFF. The rearrangement uses TRBV11-3 and TRBJ2-2; 9 bases map to TRBD1. This CDR3 has 15 amino acids. Germline V gives CDR1 SGHNT, CDR2 YENEEA. With 5 bases clipped from V and 10 bases from J, the junction kept 11 bases outside the gene matches.

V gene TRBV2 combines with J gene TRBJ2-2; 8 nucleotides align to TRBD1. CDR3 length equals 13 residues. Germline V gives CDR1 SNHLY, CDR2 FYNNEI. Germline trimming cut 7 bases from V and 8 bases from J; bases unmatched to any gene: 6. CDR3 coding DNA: TGTGCCAGCAATAACTACAGGGGGGGGGAGCTGTTTTTT. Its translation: CASNNYRGGELFF.

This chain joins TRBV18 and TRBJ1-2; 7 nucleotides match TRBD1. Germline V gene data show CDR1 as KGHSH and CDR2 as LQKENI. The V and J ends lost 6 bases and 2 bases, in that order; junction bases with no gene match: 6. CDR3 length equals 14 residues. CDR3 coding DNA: TGTGCCAGCTCCCCCGGACAGGACAACTATGGCTACACCTTC. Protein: CASSPGQDNYGYTF.

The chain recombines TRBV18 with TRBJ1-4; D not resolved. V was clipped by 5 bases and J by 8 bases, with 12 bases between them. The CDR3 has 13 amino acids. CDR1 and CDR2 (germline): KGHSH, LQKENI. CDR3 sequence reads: CASSASRGEKLFF. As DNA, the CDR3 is TGTGCCAGCTCAGCATCACGAGGGGAAAAACTGTTTTTT. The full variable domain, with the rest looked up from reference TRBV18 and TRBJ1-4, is NAGVMQNPRHLVRRRGQEARLRCSPMKGHSHVYWYRQLPEEGLKFMVYLQKENIIDESGMPKERFSAEFPKEGPSILRIQQVVRGDSAAYFCASSASRGEKLFFGSGTQLSVL.

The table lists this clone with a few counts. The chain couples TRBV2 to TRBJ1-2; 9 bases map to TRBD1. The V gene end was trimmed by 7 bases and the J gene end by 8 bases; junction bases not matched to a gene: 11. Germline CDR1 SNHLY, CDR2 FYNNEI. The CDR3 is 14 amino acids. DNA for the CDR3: TGTGCCAGCATTATAACAGGGGGCGCGGGCGGCTACACCTTC. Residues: CASIITGGAGGYTF.

The CDR3 loop reads CASSSRELGEKLFF. For the CDR3, the DNA is TGTGCCAGCAGCTCCCGGGAGTTGGGTGAAAAACTGTTTTTT. The V call is TRBV11-2, the J call TRBJ1-4, with D unresolved. This CDR3 has 14 amino acids. Trimming shortened V by 4 bases and J by 7 bases, and 13 bases separated the two germline ends. In germline, CDR1 is SGHAT, CDR2 FQNNGV.

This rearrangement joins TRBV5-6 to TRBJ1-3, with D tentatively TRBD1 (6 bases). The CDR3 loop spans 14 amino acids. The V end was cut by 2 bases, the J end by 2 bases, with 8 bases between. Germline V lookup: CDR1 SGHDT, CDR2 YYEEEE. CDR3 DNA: TGTGCCAGCAGCTTCCAGGGGCCTGGAAACACCATATATTTT. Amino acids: CASSFQGPGNTIYF.

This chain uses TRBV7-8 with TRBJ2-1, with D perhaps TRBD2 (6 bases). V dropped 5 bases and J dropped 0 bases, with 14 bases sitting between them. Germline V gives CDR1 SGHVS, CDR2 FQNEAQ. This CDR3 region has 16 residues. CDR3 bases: TGTGCCAGCAGCCCCCGGAGGGGTAGCTCCTACAATGAGCAGTTCTTC. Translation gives CASSPRRGSSYNEQFF.

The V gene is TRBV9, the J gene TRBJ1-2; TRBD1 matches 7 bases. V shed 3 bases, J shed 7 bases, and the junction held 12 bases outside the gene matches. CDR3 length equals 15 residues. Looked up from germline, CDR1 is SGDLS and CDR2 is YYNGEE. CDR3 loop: CASSGGTALGFGYTF. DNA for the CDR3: TGTGCCAGCAGCGGAGGGACAGCTTTGGGGTTTGGCTACACCTTC.

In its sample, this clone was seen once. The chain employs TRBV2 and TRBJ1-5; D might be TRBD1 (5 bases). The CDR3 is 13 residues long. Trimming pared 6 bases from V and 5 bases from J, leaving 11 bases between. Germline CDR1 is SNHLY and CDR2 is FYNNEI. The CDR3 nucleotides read TGTGCCAGCAGCCCGACAGTCTATCAGCCCCAGCATTTT. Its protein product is CASSPTVYQPQHF.

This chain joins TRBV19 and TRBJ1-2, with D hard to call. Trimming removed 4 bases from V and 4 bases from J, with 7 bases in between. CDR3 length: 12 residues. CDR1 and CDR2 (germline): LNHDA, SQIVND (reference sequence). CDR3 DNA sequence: TGTGCCAGTAGTACGGAGAGCTATGGCTACACCTTC. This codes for CASSTESYGYTF. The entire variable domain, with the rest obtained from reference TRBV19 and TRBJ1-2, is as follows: DGGITQSPKYLFRKEGQNVTLSCEQNLNHDAMYWYRQDPGQGLRLIYYSQIVNDFQKGDIAEGYSVSREKKESFPLTVTSAQKNPTAFYLCASSTESYGYTFGSGTRLTVV.

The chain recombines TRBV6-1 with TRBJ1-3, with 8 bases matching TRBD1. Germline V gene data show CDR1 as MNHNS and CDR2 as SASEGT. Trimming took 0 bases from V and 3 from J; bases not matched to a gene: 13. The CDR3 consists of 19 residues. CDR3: CASSEAMGGQGAFGNTIYF. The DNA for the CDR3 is TGTGCCAGCAGTGAAGCAATGGGGGGGCAGGGGGCCTTTGGAAACACCATATATTTT.